The sequence of this TCR beta chain was determined in a study of blood T cells in healthy people across ages. Then a second PCR, running about 6 to 11 cycles, was carried out with a sample-barcoded 5' primer and a J-beta primer mix. TCRdb called the 5' RACE reads again in MiXCR, with one record for every CDR3 protein. The repertoire holds fewer than 750,000 distinct CDR3 sequences, with roughly 43% as singletons. This CDR3 has 12 residues. Trimming cost V 6 bases and J 9 bases; bases outside gene matches: 8. In germline, CDR1 is DFQATT, CDR2 SNEGSKA (reference sequence). This clonotype was detected a few times. The antigen remains undetermined. Overall study results and limits: When one million T cells were used, diversity estimates were thought to be underestimates.

The receptor comes from an elderly man in good health. The sequencing sample was made of blood. The chain joins TRBV20-1 to TRBJ2-1; TRBD1 agrees at 7 bases. The CDR3 DNA follows: TGCAGTGCCCGAGCCGACAGGGCTGAGCAGTTCTTC. This gives the protein CSARADRAEQFF.